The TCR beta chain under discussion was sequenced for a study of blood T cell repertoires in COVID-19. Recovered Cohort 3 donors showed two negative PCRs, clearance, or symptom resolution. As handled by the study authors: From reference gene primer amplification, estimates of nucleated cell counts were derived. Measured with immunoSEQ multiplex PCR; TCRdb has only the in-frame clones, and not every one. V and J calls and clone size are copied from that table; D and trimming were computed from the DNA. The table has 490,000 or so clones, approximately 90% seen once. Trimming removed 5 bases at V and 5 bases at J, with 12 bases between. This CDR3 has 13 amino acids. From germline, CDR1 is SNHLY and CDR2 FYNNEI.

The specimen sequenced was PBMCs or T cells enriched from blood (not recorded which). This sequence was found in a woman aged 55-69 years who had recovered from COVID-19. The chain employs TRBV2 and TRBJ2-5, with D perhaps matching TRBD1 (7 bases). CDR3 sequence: CASSSGGWETQYF. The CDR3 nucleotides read TGTGCCAGCAGTTCAGGGGGGTGGGAGACCCAGTACTTC. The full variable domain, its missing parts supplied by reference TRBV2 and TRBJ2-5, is EPEVTQTPSHQVTQMGQEVILRCVPISNHLYFYWYRQILGQKVEFLVSFYNNEISEKSEIFDDQFSVERPDGSNFTLKIRSTKLEDSAMYFCASSSGGWETQYFGPGTRLLVL.